The present entry profiles one T cell receptor (beta chain) with its context. Its target is not known. This table comes from immunoSEQ multiplex PCR, and its TCRdb copy is limited to in-frame clones, with some not included. The repertoire holds roughly 98,000 clones, with around 85% as singletons. The sample belongs to a study of T cell responses to AZD1222 COVID-19 vaccine. Findings and caveats of the study: Repertoire samples came only from after the peak T cell response. Increased Spike-specific TCR breadth and depth were observed after two AZD1222 doses.

CDR1 and CDR2 (germline): MDHEN, SYDVKM. Trimming took off 4 bases at V and 9 bases at J, with 7 bases between the two ends. The CDR3 is made up of 12 amino acids. The J gene is TRBJ1-6, the V gene TRBV28; D gene ambiguous. The sequencing here drew on peripheral blood, taken 28 days after the second AZD1222 dose. The sequence came from an adult who received the AZD1222 COVID-19 vaccine. CDR3: CASSSPTSPLHF. The CDR3 region has the DNA TGTGCCAGCAGTTCTCCTACTTCACCCCTCCACTTT.